Shown below are 5 T cell receptor beta chains from a single sample sequenced in a study of shared clonotypes between healthy human individuals. CD45RO-negative, CCR7-selected cells formed the naive CD8 fraction, which excluded terminally differentiated effector memory CD45RA+ cells. TCRdb's table, derived via immunoSEQ multiplex PCR, lists solely in-frame clones and lacks some. Here the sample spans about 1.9 million clones, about 94% being singletons. Material for sequencing was naive CD8+ T cells from PBMCs. The receptors come from a man aged 18 to 30 in good health. Some clones in this sample may be carry-over from other donors' samples.

The chain combines TRBV6-5 with TRBJ1-1; the D is unclear. V lost 5 bases and J lost 7, with 14 bases in between. The CDR3 spans 13 residues. CDR1 and CDR2 from the germline V gene are MNHEY and SVGAGI. The CDR3 DNA sequence: TGTGCCAGCAGTCCCATTAGTTGGGATGAAGCTTTCTTT. Translation: CASSPISWDEAFF.

The chain uses TRBV7-2 and TRBJ1-1; D call uncertain. This CDR3 comprises 14 residues. The germline V and J ends were trimmed by 5 bases and 3 bases, with 13 bases remaining between them. The germline CDR1 and CDR2 sequences are SGHTA and FQGNSA. DNA for the CDR3: TGTGCCAGCAGCGCCCTACAGCGGTACACTGAAGCTTTCTTT. Translated: CASSALQRYTEAFF.

The chain has TRBV5-6 and TRBJ2-7; D ambiguous. With 4 bases removed from V and 3 bases from J, the gap between germline ends came to 14 bases. Germline assignment: CDR1 SGHDT and CDR2 YYEEEE. This CDR3 region has 14 residues. The CDR3 protein is CASSVRHGGYEQYF. For the CDR3, the DNA is TGTGCCAGCAGCGTAAGACACGGTGGCTACGAGCAGTACTTC.

This clone appeared once. The chain has TRBV27 and TRBJ2-7; no firm D call. Trimming stripped 5 bases from V and 3 bases from J, with 17 bases between. The CDR3 is 15 residues long. Germline-derived CDR1 and CDR2 are MNHEY and SMNVEV (reference sequence). The CDR3 loop is CASSPDFSSDYEQYF. For the CDR3, the DNA is TGTGCCAGCAGTCCCGACTTCAGTTCTGACTACGAGCAGTACTTC.

The chain combines TRBV27 with TRBJ2-3; 9 bases align to TRBD1. The CDR3 runs 15 residues. Trimming at V came to 3 bases and at J to 5 bases, leaving 6 bases not matched to a gene. Germline V gives CDR1 MNHEY, CDR2 SMNVEV (reference sequence). Here the CDR3 DNA reads TGTGCCAGCAGTTTCAGACAGGGGGTGAAAGATACGCAGTATTTT. It codes for CASSFRQGVKDTQYF.